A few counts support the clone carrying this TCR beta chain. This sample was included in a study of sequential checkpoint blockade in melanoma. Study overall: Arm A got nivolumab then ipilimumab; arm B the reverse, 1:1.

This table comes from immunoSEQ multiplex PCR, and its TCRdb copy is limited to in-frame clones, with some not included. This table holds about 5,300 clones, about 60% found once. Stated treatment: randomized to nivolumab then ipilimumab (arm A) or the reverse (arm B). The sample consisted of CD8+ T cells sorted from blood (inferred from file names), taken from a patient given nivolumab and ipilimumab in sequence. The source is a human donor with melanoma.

The CDR3 bases are TGTGCCACCACCGACGGGCAGGGGAACACTGAAGCTTTCTTT. Its translation: CATTDGQGNTEAFF. The chain has TRBV10-3 and TRBJ1-1; D might be TRBD1 (5 bases). The CDR3 has 14 amino acids. Trimming pared 10 bases from V and 1 base from J, leaving 16 bases between. The germline CDR1 and CDR2 sequences are ENHRY and SYGVKD.